This TCR beta chain was profiled in a study of cytomegalovirus exposure and HLA in healthy donors. Study results and limitations: The study listed roughly 160 cytomegalovirus-associated TCR beta chains.

In the case of this clone: Its target is not known.

TCRdb's table, derived via immunoSEQ multiplex PCR, lists solely in-frame clones and lacks some. The sample includes 250,000 to 350,000 clones, 86% of them seen just once. Among the roughly 120 subjects of the validation cohort, separate from the approximately 670-subject first cohort, were the donors. CDR1 is ENHRY, CDR2 SYGVKD, per germline. Trimming removed 4 bases from V and 1 base from J, with 14 bases in between. This CDR3 comprises 15 residues. The V call is TRBV10-3, the J call TRBJ2-7; D possibly corresponds to TRBD1 (6 bases). The sequenced sample was PBMCs. This clonotype originated in a woman younger than 30 in good health and CMV-seronegative. The CDR3 nucleotides read TGTGCCATCAGTGTCGACAGGAGCCTTTCCTACGAGCAGTACTTC. Translating gives CAISVDRSLSYEQYF.